The source of this TCR beta chain is a study of blood T cell repertoires in COVID-19 (dated by TCRdb to about 2020). In terms of the full investigation: Samples from collaborators originated in the United States, Italy and Spain and spanned both the acute and convalescent phases of COVID-19. The material from the prospective study consisted of cDNA or gDNA derived from T cells, B-cell-depleted T cells, or PBMCs. The dataset comprised deeply sampled blood TCRbeta repertoires from subjects exposed to, actively infected with, or recovered from COVID-19. The repertoires were released in a freely available public database intended as a resource for research on the immune response to SARS-CoV-2. Samples were obtained from the ongoing ImmuneRACE study (first 160 participants) and from about 1,300 subjects provided by 6 global collaborators. The sample metadata nearly always contained a de-identified subject ID, COVID-19 status, age in years and sex. Where HLA class I and class II types were available, the types were taken from metadata supplied by the sample provider, not from assay-based typing.

The paper as a whole reports these results and caveats: Clinical and demographic metadata were provided uncurated, with the amount varying by source and participant.

Concerning this clone itself: Its specific antigen is unknown. The input lacks base qualities; no much larger clone sits a single base away.

Samples from volunteer blood donors who had recovered from COVID-19 were contributed by a second Seattle source. Collaborating institutions collected whole blood in K2EDTA tubes following their own protocols. For TCRbeta analysis, collaborators shipped samples in one of three forms: frozen whole blood, isolated PBMCs, or DNA extracted from either of those sample types. Here V drops 4 bases and J drops 6 bases, and the junction holds 13 bases not matched to any gene. CDR1 and CDR2, looked up from the germline V gene (reference sequence), are SGHKS and YYEKEE. The CDR3 starts with the cysteine, ends with the valine, and has 15 residues. Solely the CDR3 DNA is kept, with 45 bases framed from the first base. TCRbeta CDR3 regions were amplified from genomic DNA using the immunoSEQ Assay, a bias-controlled multiplex PCR. Regarding the original processing steps: The number of nucleated cells in each sample was estimated from the amplification of reference gene primers within the assay. To quantify the absolute abundance of each unique TCRbeta CDR3 rearrangement, sequence reads were collapsed and filtered. Productive Simpson clonality was computed per sample as the square root of Simpson's diversity index over productive rearrangements. Sourced from immuneACCESS, this table was stored by TCRdb with only in-frame sequences that have V and J called. A share of the clones is absent; for the studies checked, an unresolved V gene accounts for under half, and the remainder has no known explanation. V, J and clone size were drawn from that table, and D and trimming were deduced from the DNA. Across this sample there are around 200,000 clones, with about 87% seen only once. In total, the top ten clones hold around 1% of the sample.

Sequencing was carried out using peripheral blood. The chain was built from TRBV5-5 and TRBJ2-7; TRBD1 matches 7 bases in the middle. This clonotype was obtained from a woman between 18 and 29 years old who had recovered from COVID-19. The DNA sequence is TGTGCCAGCAGCCTCCGGGACAGCAAGAACGGCGAGCAGTACGTC. It is translated as CASSLRDSKNGEQYV.